This TCR beta chain was retrieved from a study of cytomegalovirus exposure and HLA in healthy donors. Study overall: Researchers found that roughly 81% of fewer than 450 genotyped donors fell within the Caucasian-associated ancestry cluster. Study-wide results and caveats: An analysis done earlier found most TCR beta V segments productive about 87% or about 30% of the time. The authors listed over 150 TCR beta chains as cytomegalovirus-associated.

On this clone itself: Its target is unknown.

Use of 60 Vbeta and 13 Jbeta primers characterized the PCR. Here immunoSEQ multiplex PCR was the method, and the copy in TCRdb shows in-frame clones only, minus some. The sample carries around 180,000 clones, less than 75% recorded once. CDR1 and CDR2 (germline): SGHRS, YFSETQ. The CDR3 is made up of 15 amino acids. Trimming shortened V by 2 bases and J by 8 bases, and 17 bases separated the two germline ends. The specimen was PBMCs. The sequence came from a girl aged 5-17 years in good health and CMV-seronegative. The chain links TRBV5-1 to TRBJ2-1; TRBD2 might be the D (6 bases). The CDR3 bases are TGCGCCAGCAGCTTCGCTTTAAATGGGGGGTATGAGCAGTTCTTC. Protein sequence: CASSFALNGGYEQFF.